Listed below are T cell receptor beta chains from one sample, sequenced in a study of tumor-infiltrating lymphocytes in localized non-small cell lung cancer. Sequencing used immunoSEQ multiplex PCR; TCRdb keeps in-frame clones, though not all of them. The data hold some 10,000 clones, with around 57% observed a single time. The specimen was lung tumor tissue. These receptors were taken from a human donor with non-small cell lung cancer. The CDR3 runs from the conserved cysteine through the conserved F or W. The order of the fields is clone size, D gene, J gene, V gene, CDR3 DNA, CDR3 protein. A D gene is named only where the DNA matches it firmly. Expanded clones get a size class; other rows say once, few or many, or leave the size out.

once . TRBJ1-1 TRBV19 TGTGCCAGTAGTATAGTTCCCTCGATGGACACTGAAGCTTTCTTT CASSIVPSMDTEAFF
once TRBD1 TRBJ2-7 TRBV11-2 TGTGCCAGCAGCTTAGATGCAGGGGGCTACCACGAGCAGTACTTC CASSLDAGGYHEQYF
few . TRBJ2-1 TRBV6-1 TGTGCCAGCAGTGAATTGGCCCTTGTCCACGATGAGCAGTTCTTC CASSELALVHDEQFF
. . TRBJ1-4 TRBV29-1 TGCAGCGTTGGCAGCCTTAATGAAAAACTGTTTTTT CSVGSLNEKLFF
. TRBD1 TRBJ2-5 TRBV7-7 TGTGCCAGCAGCTCAGCCGGGACAGCGAAAGAGACCCAGTACTTC CASSSAGTAKETQYF
medium-sized . TRBJ2-3 TRBV5-6 TGTGCCAGCAGCTTACTTAGCGGTGCAGATACGCAGTATTTT CASSLLSGADTQYF
. TRBD1 TRBJ1-2 TRBV5-1 TGCGCCAGCAGCCAAACCCCAGGGACAGGGTATGGCTACACCTTC CASSQTPGTGYGYTF
large . TRBJ1-2 TRBV2 TGTGCCAGCAGGCCGGGGGAGGCTTCCTATGGCTACACCTTC CASRPGEASYGYTF
. TRBD1 TRBJ1-4 TRBV5-1 TGCGCCAGCAGCTTGGTTGGGACAGGGGGAGAAAAACTGTTTTTT CASSLVGTGGEKLFF
. . TRBJ2-7 TRBV5-1 TGCGCCAGCCCAAGGGCGGACCTCGCTAATTGTTTCTACGAGCAGTACTTC CASPRADLANCFYEQYF
. TRBD1 TRBJ2-4 TRBV7-2 TGTGCCAGCAGCCCCGGACAGGGTAAAAACATTCAGTACTTC CASSPGQGKNIQYF
few . TRBJ1-4 TRBV5-1 TGCGCCAGCAGCTTGGCCGCGGGGGCAGGCGAAAAACTGTTTTTT CASSLAAGAGEKLFF
. TRBD1 TRBJ2-3 TRBV11-2 TGTGCCAGCAGCTCGGGGGACAGGTCGTTCCTCGGCACAGATACGCAGTATTTT CASSSGDRSFLGTDTQYF
few . TRBJ1-6 TRBV6-5 TGTGCCAGCGCAAGTGGGGGGAAAAGGTCACCCCTCCACTTT CASASGGKRSPLHF
once . TRBJ2-3 TRBV11-2 TGTGCCAGCAGCTTAGCGATTACTAGCACGCAGTATTTT CASSLAITSTQYF
once TRBD2 TRBJ2-1 TRBV7-2 TGTGCCAGCAGCTCGACCCCCCCAGCGGGGGCGTACAATGAGCAGTTCTTC CASSSTPPAGAYNEQFF
. . TRBJ2-3 TRBV5-1 TGCGCCAGCAGCTTGGCTTTCGGGGCAGATACGCAGTATTTT CASSLAFGADTQYF
. . TRBJ2-3 TRBV2 TGTGCCAGCAGTGAACTGCCAGGTAAAAGGACAGATACGCAGTATTTT CASSELPGKRTDTQYF
. . TRBJ1-1 TRBV6-6 TGTGCCAGCAGTTACAGGGGACCTATGAACACTGAAGCTTTCTTT CASSYRGPMNTEAFF
few TRBD2 TRBJ2-3 TRBV9 TGTGCCAGCAGCGTAGGGCTAGCGGGAGTGCGGACAGATACGCAGTATTTT CASSVGLAGVRTDTQYF
. . TRBJ2-7 TRBV30 TGTGCCTGGAAAACAGGGTTTTCCATCTACGAGCAGTACTTC CAWKTGFSIYEQYF
. TRBD2 TRBJ2-7 TRBV6-5 TGTGCCAGCAGTTACGGGGGGGGTCGCTACGAGCAGTACTTC CASSYGGGRYEQYF
. . TRBJ1-2 TRBV4-3 TGCGCCAGCAGCCAAGATCTTCGTGGGGGGGCGGGCGGCTACACCTTC CASSQDLRGGAGGYTF
. . TRBJ2-1 TRBV5-1 TGCGCCAGCAGCGTACAGGGAAACAATGAGCAGTTCTTC CASSVQGNNEQFF
few . TRBJ2-1 TRBV11-2 TGTGCCAGCAGCCAGGGTCGTGGGATTGAGCAGTTCTTC CASSQGRGIEQFF
. TRBD2 TRBJ2-7 TRBV7-2 TGTGCCAGCAGCTTAGTTATAGCGGGAGCTAGGGAGCAGTACTTC CASSLVIAGAREQYF
. . TRBJ2-3 TRBV7-8 TGTGCCAGCAGCTTATGGGCAGGGGAGAGCACAGATACGCAGTATTTT CASSLWAGESTDTQYF
. . TRBJ1-2 TRBV7-8 TGTGCCAGCAGCTTAGGGCAGGCCTCCTATGGCTACACCTTC CASSLGQASYGYTF
. . TRBJ1-1 TRBV7-2 TGTGCCAGCAGCTTAGCCCGGTTGGGGACTGAAGCTTTCTTT CASSLARLGTEAFF
. . TRBJ1-5 TRBV6-6 TGTGCCAGCAGCATAGGTACGAGCAATCAGCCCCAGCATTTT CASSIGTSNQPQHF
large TRBD2 TRBJ2-7 TRBV10-3 TGTGCCATCAGCTCCGGGACTAGCGAGTCCTACGAGCAGTACTTC CAISSGTSESYEQYF
medium-sized TRBD1 TRBJ1-2 TRBV18 TGTGCCAGCTCACCCCTGTACTATCAGGGGGACTATGGCTACACCTTC CASSPLYYQGDYGYTF
. . TRBJ2-2 TRBV4-3 TGCGCCAGCAGCCAAGCTATAGGGTATAACACCGGGGAGCTGTTTTTT CASSQAIGYNTGELFF
. . TRBJ2-5 TRBV5-5 TGTGCCAGCTTAAATGGGGGGGCCCCCCGAGAGACCCAGTACTTC CASLNGGAPRETQYF
few . TRBJ1-2 TRBV5-8 TGTGCCAGCAGCTTGGGGGAAGGGAGGAGTGTCGGAGGCTACACCTTC CASSLGEGRSVGGYTF
. TRBD1 TRBJ2-3 TRBV5-1 TGCGCCAGCAGCGGGACAGCGGCCGAGAATGTAGCCCCTGCGGATACGCAGTATTTT CASSGTAAENVAPADTQYF
. TRBD1 TRBJ1-4 TRBV27 TGTGCCAGCAGTCCGTGGGACAGGGGGAATGAAAAACTGTTTTTT CASSPWDRGNEKLFF
medium-sized . TRBJ2-2 TRBV10-3 TGTGCCATCAGTGTTGCAGGGCACGGCGGGGAGCTGTTTTTT CAISVAGHGGELFF
medium-sized . TRBJ2-3 TRBV5-8 TGTGCCCCTAAGGGGAGAGATCGCACGGGCGCAGATACGCAGTATTTT CAPKGRDRTGADTQYF
. TRBD2 TRBJ2-7 TRBV6-1 TGTGCCAGCAGTGAATCCCTAAGCGGGGCGTACGAGCAGTACTTC CASSESLSGAYEQYF
medium-sized TRBD1 TRBJ2-7 TRBV6-1 TGTGCCAGCAGTGCCCGGACAGGCCACTACGAGCAGTACTTC CASSARTGHYEQYF
. . TRBJ1-2 TRBV19 TGTGCCAGTAGTATAGTGGGAAATGGCTACACCTTC CASSIVGNGYTF
few TRBD1 TRBJ1-2 TRBV19 TGTGCCAGTAGGACGGGACAGGGTGGAAACTATGGCTACACCTTC CASRTGQGGNYGYTF
large TRBD1 TRBJ1-2 TRBV12-5 TGTGCTAGTGGTTTGGGCAACTTACAGGGGGCCCTTGGCTACACCTTC CASGLGNLQGALGYTF
. . TRBJ2-3 TRBV18 TGTGCCAGCTCCGACCTAGGGCCCTACACAGATACGCAGTATTTT CASSDLGPYTDTQYF
. . TRBJ2-2 TRBV12-5 TGTGCTAGTGGACCCGACCGGGAAGGCGGTTTACCAGGGGAGCTGTTTTTT CASGPDREGGLPGELFF
. . TRBJ1-6 TRBV4-3 TGCGCCAGCAGCCAAGTAGGGACCGAAAATTCACCCCTCCACTTT CASSQVGTENSPLHF
. . TRBJ2-5 TRBV5-8 TGTGCCAGCAGCTTGTGGGGTGACCAAGAGACCCAGTACTTC CASSLWGDQETQYF
. TRBD1 TRBJ1-5 TRBV28 TGTGCCAGCAGCGCAGGGGGCAGCAATCAGCCCCAGCATTTT CASSAGGSNQPQHF
. . TRBJ2-1 TRBV9 TGTGCCAGCAGCGTAGAGAACCGGGTAGGCTACAATGAGCAGTTCTTC CASSVENRVGYNEQFF
. . TRBJ2-3 TRBV6-5 TGTGCCAGCAGTTACTCTAGCACAGATACGCAGTATTTT CASSYSSTDTQYF
. . TRBJ2-5 TRBV29-1 TGCAGCGTAAGCCTAGAAGAGACCCAGTACTTC CSVSLEETQYF
. . TRBJ2-2 TRBV10-3 TGTGCCATCATGGACGGGATCGGCACCGGGGAGCTGTTTTTT CAIMDGIGTGELFF
. TRBD2 TRBJ2-7 TRBV5-1 TGCGCCAGCAGCTTGGATGGGGGAGGGCTCGAGCAGTACTTC CASSLDGGGLEQYF
. . TRBJ2-3 TRBV2 TGTGCCAGCACTGAGGGACTGGGAAGTACGCAGTATTTT CASTEGLGSTQYF